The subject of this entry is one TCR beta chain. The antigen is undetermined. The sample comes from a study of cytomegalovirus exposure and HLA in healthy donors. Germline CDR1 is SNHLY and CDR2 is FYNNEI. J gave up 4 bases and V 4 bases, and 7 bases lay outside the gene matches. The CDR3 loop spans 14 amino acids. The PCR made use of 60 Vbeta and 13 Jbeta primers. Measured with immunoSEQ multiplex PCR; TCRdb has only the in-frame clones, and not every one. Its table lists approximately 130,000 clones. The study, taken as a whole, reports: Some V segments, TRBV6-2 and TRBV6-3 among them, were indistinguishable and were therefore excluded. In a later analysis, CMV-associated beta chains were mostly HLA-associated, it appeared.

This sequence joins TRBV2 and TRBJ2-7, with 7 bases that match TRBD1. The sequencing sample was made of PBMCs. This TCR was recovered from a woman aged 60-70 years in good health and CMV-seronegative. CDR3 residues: CASSGRDRAYEQYF. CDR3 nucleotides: TGTGCCAGCAGTGGTCGAGACAGGGCGTACGAGCAGTACTTC.